Below, 16 T cell receptor beta chains from the same sample are listed, as sequenced in a study of blood T cell repertoires in COVID-19. The repertoire was sequenced with immunoSEQ multiplex PCR; TCRdb's copy has only in-frame clones and lacks some. The sample records some 230,000 clones, 82% being singletons. The source material was PBMCs or T cells enriched from blood (not recorded which). These receptors all come from a man aged 40-55 years who had recovered from COVID-19.

The chain has TRBV19 and TRBJ1-2, with D unresolved. Germline V lookup: CDR1 LNHDA, CDR2 SQIVND (reference sequence). The CDR3 is made up of 14 amino acids. V gave up 7 bases and J gave up 5 bases, with 17 bases separating them. The CDR3: CASTRTRDTYGYTF. The CDR3 DNA follows: TGTGCCAGTACCCGAACCCGAGACACGTATGGCTACACCTTC.

V gene TRBV19 combines with J gene TRBJ2-1; 11 positions match TRBD2. The V gene's germline CDR1 is LNHDA and CDR2 SQIVND (reference sequence). The CDR3 length is 19 residues. The trim removed 10 bases at V and 0 bases at J, leaving 17 bases unmatched. The CDR3 region is CATNPGLAGATSSYNEQFF. The CDR3 region has the DNA TGTGCCACCAACCCAGGACTAGCGGGTGCAACAAGCTCCTACAATGAGCAGTTCTTC.

The DNA of the CDR3 is TGTGCCAGCAGCCCCGTTGCGGGGGGAGACAATGAGCAGTTCTTC. Amino acids: CASSPVAGGDNEQFF. This chain connects TRBV4-2 to TRBJ2-1, with 8 bases matching TRBD2. V lost 4 bases to trimming and J lost 5 bases; unmatched junction nucleotides: 7. This CDR3 contains 15 residues. Germline V gene sequence: CDR1 LGHNA, CDR2 YNFKEQ.

The V call is TRBV4-1, the J call TRBJ1-2; 8 positions agree with TRBD1. Trimming at V came to 4 bases and at J to 5 bases, leaving 12 bases not matched to a gene. There are 16 residues in the CDR3. Germline V gene sequence: CDR1 MGHRA, CDR2 YSYEKL. CDR3: CASSRKDPDRAYGYTF. CDR3 nucleotide sequence: TGCGCCAGCAGCCGCAAGGACCCGGACAGGGCTTATGGCTACACCTTC.

The J gene is TRBJ1-6, the V gene TRBV3-1 (or the pseudogene TRBV3-2), with TRBD1 matching over 7 bases. Germline V gene lookup returns CDR1 LGHDT and CDR2 YNNKEL (reference sequence). CDR3 length: 17 amino acids. V trimming: 1 base; J trimming: 9 bases; junction bases outside the gene matches: 12. The CDR3 nucleotides read TGTGCCAGCAGCCAAGTAGTCCGACAGGGTGACACTTCACCCCTCCACTTT. Residues: CASSQVVRQGDTSPLHF.

V gene TRBV9 combines with J gene TRBJ2-7, with TRBD2 matching over 8 bases. V shed 4 bases and J 2 bases; nucleotides not matched to a gene: 17. Germline CDR1 is SGDLS and CDR2 is YYNGEE. The CDR3 spans 18 residues. The CDR3 DNA reads as TGTGCCAGCAGCCCTACAGGACCACTAGCGGCCGCCGCCTACGAGCAGTACTTC. Translating it yields CASSPTGPLAAAAYEQYF.

With regard to this clone: The identical CDR3 is also encoded by other nucleotide sequences in the sample. The chain joins TRBV6-5 to TRBJ2-3; 9 bases line up with TRBD2. The CDR3 spans 15 residues. The germline V gene has CDR1 MNHEY and CDR2 SVGAGI. V was pared by 0 bases and J by 3 bases, with 1 base of the junction left unmatched. CDR3 amino acids: CASSYSAGGTDTQYF. The CDR3, as DNA: TGTGCCAGCAGTTACTCAGCGGGGGGAACAGATACGCAGTATTTT.

The V call is TRBV19, the J call TRBJ2-5; 10 positions agree with TRBD1. The CDR3 extends over 15 amino acids. V lost 4 bases to trimming and J lost 4 bases; unmatched junction nucleotides: 6. CDR1 and CDR2 (germline): LNHDA, SQIVND (reference sequence). DNA of the CDR3: TGTGCCAGTAGTAGCCGGGACAGGGGTCGAGAGACCCAGTACTTC. It translates to CASSSRDRGRETQYF.

The gene calls are TRBV7-3 and TRBJ2-1; 7 nucleotides align to TRBD2. CDR3 length: 14 residues. Trimming at V came to 3 bases and at J to 6 bases, leaving 5 bases not matched to a gene. In germline, CDR1 is SGHTA, CDR2 FQGTGA. CDR3 residues: CASSFGGGSNEQFF. CDR3 sequence (DNA): TGTGCCAGCAGCTTTGGAGGCGGGAGCAATGAGCAGTTCTTC.

The chain uses TRBV5-1 and TRBJ1-1, with D possibly matching TRBD1 (5 bases). Trimming cost V 3 bases and J 8 bases, with 11 bases left between them. The V gene's germline CDR1 is SGHRS and CDR2 YFSETQ. The CDR3 length is 12 residues. CDR3: CASSSTATEAFF. In nucleotides, the CDR3 is TGCGCCAGCAGCTCGACAGCCACCGAAGCTTTCTTT.

This chain links TRBV29-1 with TRBJ1-1, with D uncertain. Trimming cost V 2 bases and J 4 bases, with 14 bases left between them. The germline V gene encodes CDR1 SQVTM and CDR2 ANQGSEA. CDR3 size: 14 residues. The CDR3 DNA sequence: TGCAGCGTTGAATATACCGACCGGGGCACTGAAGCTTTCTTT. Its protein is CSVEYTDRGTEAFF.

The V call is TRBV28, the J call TRBJ1-5; maybe TRBD1 (6 bases). Trimming shortened V by 7 bases and J by 4 bases, and 14 bases separated the two germline ends. Germline assignment: CDR1 MDHEN and CDR2 SYDVKM. This CDR3 has 14 residues. CDR3 DNA: TGTGCCAGCATCGAAGGGGGAATGAATCAGCCCCAGCATTTT. Its protein is CASIEGGMNQPQHF.

This clone came up once. V is TRBV7-3 and J is TRBJ2-2; D perhaps matches TRBD1 (6 bases). This CDR3 spans 14 amino acids. CDR1 is SGHTA, CDR2 FQGTGA, per germline. V was shortened by 2 bases and J by 6 bases, with 10 bases between the two germline ends. The CDR3 sequence: CASSLQGMAGELFF. The CDR3 DNA reads as TGTGCCAGCAGCTTACAGGGGATGGCCGGGGAGCTGTTTTTT. Supplemented by reference TRBV7-3 and TRBJ2-2, the full variable domain reads GAGVSQTPSNKVTEKGKYVELRCDPISGHTALYWYRQSLGQGPEFLIYFQGTGAADDSGLPNDRFFAVRPEGSVSTLKIQRTERGDSAVYLCASSLQGMAGELFFGEGSRLTVL.

V is TRBV2 and J is TRBJ2-3, with 11 nucleotides matching TRBD1. Germline V lookup: CDR1 SNHLY, CDR2 FYNNEI. The CDR3 contains 14 residues. V shed 8 bases, J shed 5 bases, and the junction held 6 bases outside the gene matches. The CDR3 nucleotides read TGTGCCAGCGGGGACAGGGGGTATGTAGATACGCAGTATTTT. Protein: CASGDRGYVDTQYF.

The V call is TRBV6-1, the J call TRBJ1-6; D gene ambiguous. The CDR3 has 15 residues. The germline gives CDR1 MNHNS, CDR2 SASEGT. Trimming left V 3 bases short and J 4 bases short, with 10 bases between. The CDR3 sequence is CASSEAVPYNSPLHF. CDR3 nucleotides: TGTGCCAGCAGTGAGGCAGTACCTTATAATTCACCCCTCCACTTT.

The V and J genes are TRBV28 and TRBJ1-2; 9 bases fit TRBD1. Germline assignment: CDR1 MDHEN and CDR2 SYDVKM. This CDR3 has 13 residues. Unmatched junction bases numbered 6, after V lost 5 bases and J lost 8 bases. The CDR3 sequence: CASSPGQGWGYTF. The DNA for the CDR3 is TGTGCCAGCAGTCCGGGACAGGGCTGGGGCTACACCTTC.